This T cell receptor beta chain was documented in a study of cytomegalovirus exposure and HLA in healthy donors. Study information: Among roughly 180 million T cells, an earlier analysis found roughly 110 million unique TCR beta sequences. General study points: A classifier reportedly called cytomegalovirus status with high sensitivity and specificity. Most likely, a cluster of highly shared sequence variants arose as a sequencing artifact.

About this clone itself: Its specificity is not known.

Primers included in the PCR were 60 Vbeta and 13 Jbeta primers. The method was immunoSEQ multiplex PCR; TCRdb's version includes in-frame clones alone and lacks a portion of them. The sample carries around 180,000 clones, roughly 74% recorded once. The material sequenced was PBMCs. The receptor was derived from a woman aged 30 to 39 in good health and CMV-seropositive.

CDR3 in DNA: TGCGCCAGCAGCCAAGTAGTATTAGAGAGAAACACCATATATTTT. It specifies CASSQVVLERNTIYF. J is TRBJ1-3 and V is TRBV4-1; the D is unclear. CDR3 length: 15 amino acids. Germline CDR1 and CDR2: MGHRA and YSYEKL. Deletions cut 1 base from V and 5 bases from J, with 12 bases between.